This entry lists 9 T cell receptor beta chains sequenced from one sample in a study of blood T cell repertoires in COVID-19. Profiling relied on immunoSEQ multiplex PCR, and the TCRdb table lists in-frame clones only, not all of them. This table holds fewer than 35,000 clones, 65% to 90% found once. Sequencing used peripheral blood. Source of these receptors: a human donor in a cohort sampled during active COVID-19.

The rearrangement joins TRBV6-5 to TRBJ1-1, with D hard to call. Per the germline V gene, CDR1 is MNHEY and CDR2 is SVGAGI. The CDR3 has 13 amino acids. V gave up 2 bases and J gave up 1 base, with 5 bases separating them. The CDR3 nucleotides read TGTGCCAGCAGTTACGGCCGGAACACTGAAGCTTTCTTT. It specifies CASSYGRNTEAFF.

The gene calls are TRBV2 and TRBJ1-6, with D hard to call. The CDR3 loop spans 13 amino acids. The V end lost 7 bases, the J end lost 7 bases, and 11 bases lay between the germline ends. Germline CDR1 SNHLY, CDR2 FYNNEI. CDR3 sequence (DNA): TGTGCCAGCACCCAGACGGGGAATTCACCCCTCCACTTT. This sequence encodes CASTQTGNSPLHF.

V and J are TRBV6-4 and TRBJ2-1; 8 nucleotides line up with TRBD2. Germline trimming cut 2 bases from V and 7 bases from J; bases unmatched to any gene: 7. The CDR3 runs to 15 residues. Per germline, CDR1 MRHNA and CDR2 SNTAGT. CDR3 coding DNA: TGTGCCAGCAGTGACACCCGGGGGGGAGGGAATGAGCAGTTCTTC. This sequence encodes CASSDTRGGGNEQFF.

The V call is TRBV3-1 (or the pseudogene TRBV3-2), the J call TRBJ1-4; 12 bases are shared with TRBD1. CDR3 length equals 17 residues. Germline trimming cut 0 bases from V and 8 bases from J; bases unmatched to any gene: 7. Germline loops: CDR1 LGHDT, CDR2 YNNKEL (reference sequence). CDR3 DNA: TGTGCCAGCAGCCAAGAGGGACAGGGGGCGCGGAGGGAAAAACTGTTTTTT. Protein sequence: CASSQEGQGARREKLFF.

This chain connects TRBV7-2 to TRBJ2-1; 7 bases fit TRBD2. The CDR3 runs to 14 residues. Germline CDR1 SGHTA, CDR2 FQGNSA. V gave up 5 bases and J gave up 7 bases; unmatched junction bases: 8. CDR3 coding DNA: TGTGCCAGCAGCGGCAGCGGGGAGGTGAATGAGCAGTTCTTC. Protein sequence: CASSGSGEVNEQFF.

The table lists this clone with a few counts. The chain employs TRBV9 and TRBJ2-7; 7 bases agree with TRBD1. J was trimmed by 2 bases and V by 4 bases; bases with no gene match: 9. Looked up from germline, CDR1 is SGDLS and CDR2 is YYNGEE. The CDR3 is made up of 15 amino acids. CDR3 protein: CASSPLGDSTYEQYF. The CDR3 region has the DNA TGTGCCAGCAGCCCTCTGGGGGACAGTACCTACGAGCAGTACTTC.

The CDR3 sequence: CASSEQGVDEKLFF. The CDR3 region has the DNA TGTGCCAGCAGCGAACAGGGGGTCGATGAAAAACTGTTTTTT. The rearrangement links TRBV6-2 or TRBV6-3 to TRBJ1-4; TRBD1 agrees at 8 bases. Germline CDR1 is MNHEY and CDR2 is SVGEGT. J lost 6 bases, V lost 6 bases, and 6 bases had no gene match. The length of the CDR3 is 14 residues.

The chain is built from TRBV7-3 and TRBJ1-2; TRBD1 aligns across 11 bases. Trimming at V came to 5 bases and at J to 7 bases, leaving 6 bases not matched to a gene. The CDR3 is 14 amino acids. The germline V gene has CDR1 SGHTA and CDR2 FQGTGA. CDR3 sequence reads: CASSVDRGRGGYTF. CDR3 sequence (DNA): TGTGCCAGCAGCGTGGACAGGGGGCGCGGTGGCTACACCTTC.

CDR3 loop: CASSPPQGFNEQFF. The DNA for the CDR3 is TGTGCCAGCTCACCACCACAGGGTTTCAATGAGCAGTTCTTC. This chain connects TRBV18 to TRBJ2-1, with D possibly being TRBD1 (6 bases). CDR1 is KGHSH, CDR2 LQKENI, per germline. The V end was cut by 0 bases, the J end by 6 bases, with 9 bases between. The CDR3 loop spans 14 amino acids. Full variable domain (remainder filled in from reference TRBV18 and TRBJ2-1): NAGVMQNPRHLVRRRGQEARLRCSPMKGHSHVYWYRQLPEEGLKFMVYLQKENIIDESGMPKERFSAEFPKEGPSILRIQQVVRGDSAAYFCASSPPQGFNEQFFGPGTRLTVL.